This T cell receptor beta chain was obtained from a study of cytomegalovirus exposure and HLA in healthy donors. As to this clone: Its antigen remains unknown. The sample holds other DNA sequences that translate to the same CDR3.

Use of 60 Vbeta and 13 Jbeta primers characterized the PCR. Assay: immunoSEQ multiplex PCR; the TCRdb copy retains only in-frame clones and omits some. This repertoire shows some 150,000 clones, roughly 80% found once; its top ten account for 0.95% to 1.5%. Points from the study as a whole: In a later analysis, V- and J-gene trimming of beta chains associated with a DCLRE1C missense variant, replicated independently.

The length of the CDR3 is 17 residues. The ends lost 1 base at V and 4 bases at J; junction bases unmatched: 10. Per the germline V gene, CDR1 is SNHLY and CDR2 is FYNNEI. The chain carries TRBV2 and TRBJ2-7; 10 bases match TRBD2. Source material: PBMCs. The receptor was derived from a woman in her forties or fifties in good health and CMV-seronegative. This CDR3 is CASSEGRTSGLLYEQYF. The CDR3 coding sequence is TGTGCCAGCAGTGAAGGGCGGACTAGCGGACTCTTATACGAGCAGTACTTC. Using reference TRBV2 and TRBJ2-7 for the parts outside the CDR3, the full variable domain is EPEVTQTPSHQVTQMGQEVILRCVPISNHLYFYWYRQILGQKVEFLVSFYNNEISEKSEIFDDQFSVERPDGSNFTLKIRSTKLEDSAMYFCASSEGRTSGLLYEQYFGPGTRLTVT.